This TCR beta chain comes out of a study of cytomegalovirus exposure and HLA in healthy donors (dated by TCRdb to the late 2010s). In terms of the full investigation: An earlier analysis of some 600 of the donors reported roughly 300 Gb of sequence data and around 100 million unique TCR beta sequences obtained from about 179 million T cells. A later analysis re-examined previously published TCR beta repertoires from over 500 donors and added high-resolution HLA genotyping to investigate patterns of TCR occurrence. The later analysis used no new phenotypic data to find candidate immune exposures, relying instead on TCR beta sequences and their occurrence across donors. Donor age, sex, ethnicity and CMV serostatus were compiled alongside the repertoire data. Using immunosequencing, the study profiled T cell repertoires from around 670 subjects and related those repertoires to cytomegalovirus serostatus. Because of strong linkage in the cohort, a handful of DR-DQ haplotypes were treated as single units for association and clustering. High-throughput TCR immunosequencing, statistical association of individual TCRs with disease status, and machine learning were combined to predict cytomegalovirus infection status. Of the roughly 400 genotyped donors, 65% to 90% were placed in the genetic ancestry cluster associated with self-reported Caucasian donors. Genome-wide SNP genotypes for about three fifths of the 666 donors were used in a later genetic analysis, which treated that subset as a discovery cohort. Typing coverage varied by locus: about 620-630 donors for A, B, C, DRB1 and DQB1; approximately 500 for DQA1; some 610 for DPA1; roughly 470 for DPB1. The study aimed to test whether cataloging public T cell receptors could reveal signatures of past pathogen exposure. Roughly 300 gigabases of sequencing data and around 80 million unique TCR sequences made up an early release that covered around 640 HLA-typed donors. Along with the roughly 670-subject first cohort, a separate validation cohort of 120 different subjects was used. All discovery cohort repertoires had been generated using a single sequencing platform. Among some 400 genotyped donors of the cohort, an average of around 220,000 unique TCR beta nucleotide sequences was sequenced per donor, of which about 18% were non-productive. An earlier analysis of around 580 of the donors used high-throughput TCR beta sequencing to judge whether each TCR beta V gene segment behaved as functional or pseudogenic. Both class I and class II loci were covered by HLA typing, at four-digit resolution.

Libraries were prepared through the immunoSEQ multiplex PCR assay. A mixture of 60 forward primers for TCR Vbeta segments and 13 reverse primers for TCR Jbeta segments was used in the multiplex PCR. Amplification of the CDR3 region of rearranged TCR beta genes was performed with a multiplex PCR assay on genomic DNA. The Illumina HiSeq System was used to sequence the amplified TCR beta libraries as 87-base-pair reads. From the authors' description of their analysis: A later analysis counted approximately 74 million unique TCR beta chains across the 700 or so repertoires, and around 9.9 million of these chains were shared by at least two donors. A nearest-neighbor algorithm error-corrected the raw reads and collapsed the reads into unique sequences, merging closely related sequences to remove PCR and sequencing errors. CDR3 sequences were aligned to IMGT reference sequences to assign V, D and J gene segments. For a sequence to be retained, a match of at least six nucleotides was required to both a V gene segment and a J gene segment. Rearrangements were classified as productive when the CDR3 lacked stop codons and remained in frame with V and J, and all other rearrangements were classified as non-productive. CDR3 was defined according to IMGT convention as the region running from the second conserved V-encoded cysteine to the conserved J-encoded phenylalanine. In an earlier analysis of more than 550 of the donors, sequences lacking an unambiguous match to a single V gene segment were excluded. An earlier analysis of around 600 of the donors classified V segments as functional when productive rearrangements were above 56.7% and as segregating when the standard deviation between donors was above 5%. To diagnose cytomegalovirus status from the catalog of TCR beta chain sequences, a statistical classification framework was built. In a later analysis, TCR nucleotide sequences were compared against IMGT/GENE-DB human TR gene sequences so that V and J genes could be assigned. A later analysis assigned CDR3 sequences and most-parsimonious VDJ recombination scenarios with the TCRdist pipeline. In a later analysis, every TCR beta chain was defined by the combination of its CDR3 amino acid sequence and its V-gene family, and reads without a unique V-gene family were dropped. A later analysis removed several hundred highly shared, low-generation-probability nucleotide sequences to deal with suspected cross-contamination and a sequencing artifact. A later analysis calculated a clonal expansion index for each public chain from normalized within-repertoire ranks of inferred template counts. Generation probabilities in a later analysis came from a VDJ recombination model fitted to out-of-frame rearrangements, and those results were checked against IGoR. In a later analysis, hypergeometric tests were used to score TCR-TCR, TCR-HLA and TCR-CMV co-occurrence, with a repertoire-size bias correction applied to TCR pairs. False discovery rates were estimated in a later analysis by permuting HLA or CMV assignments 20 times. In a later analysis, co-occurring TCRs were grouped using DBSCAN, with TCRdist sequence similarity added in when clustering inside HLA-allele-positive subsets. Repertoires with fewer than 30,000 or more than 120,000 public chains were left out of co-occurrence clustering, as were about 5 repertoires with anomalous nucleotide sharing. Here the immuneACCESS table is served through TCRdb, limited to in-frame sequences with V and J called. Missing clones are a known gap in these copies; in checked studies unresolved V genes cover under half, and the rest lacks a known reason. V and J calls and clone size are those listed in that table; D and trimming were worked out from the DNA. This sample lists under 200,000 clones; approximately 78% were detected once. The ten largest clones represent under 1% of the sample.

The full study reports these points: In the study, around 160 TCR beta chains were listed as associated with cytomegalovirus. The classifier was reported to diagnose cytomegalovirus status with high specificity and sensitivity in both the original and validation cohorts. Linkage disequilibrium might explain the correlated functional status among segregating V segments, but an unknown experimental factor could not be excluded. In a later analysis, the rate of TCR association differed among HLA loci, with DRB1 alleles having the most associated TCRs and HLA-C alleles having the fewest. Presence/absence analyses assumed roughly uniform sequencing depth across donors, an assumption that may not hold. Because HLA typing was missing for some donors at each locus, association tests included only the typed subset. Only TCR beta chains were sequenced in this cohort, and the absence of alpha or paired-chain data limited detectable features. A later analysis found that most CMV-associated TCR beta chains appeared HLA-restricted, with HLA associations seemingly driven largely by CMV exposure. Compared with the approximately 720-donor mean, donors in an Asian-associated ancestry cluster had fewer N-insertions in productive TCRs, according to a later genetic analysis. A further reported finding was that TCR beta sequences accurately predicted the HLA-A and HLA-B alleles for most subjects in the first cohort. Compared with equally common non-associated chains, HLA-associated TCR beta chains in a later analysis were more clonally expanded and had lower generation probabilities. According to the authors, the approach could potentially be generalized to other disease states and immunological phenotypes. A group of highly shared sequence variants was considered likely to be a technical artifact of the sequencing pipeline. A later analysis reported that several top co-occurrence clusters appeared linked to parvovirus B19, influenza, CMV and Epstein-Barr virus. CMV serostatus was the only immune exposure information available for the cohort. An earlier analysis of 587 of the donors showed that most TCR beta V segments appeared in productive rearrangements either about 87% or about 30% of the time, which broadly matched IMGT annotations. Across donors, most TCR sequences were observed very rarely, whereas some public TCRs were present in many individuals. When HLA alleles, especially DR and DQ, strongly co-occurred, TCR associations were difficult to assign to individual alleles. Because counts were too low, around 18 rarely observed V segments, including chromosome 9 orphons, were left out of the earlier analysis of 587 of the donors. A later genetic analysis associated a missense DCLRE1C variant with V-gene and J-gene trimming of TCR beta chains, and an independent cohort replicated the association. In vitro tests confirmed that three of the cytomegalovirus-associated TCR beta chains recognize cytomegalovirus antigens. In a later analysis, 16,951 TCR beta sequences were associated with specific HLA alleles at a false discovery rate of 0.05.

The cohort was made up of approximately 670 healthy bone marrow donors. At the time of sampling, every cohort member was nominally healthy, though immune exposures that went unrecorded were likely present. The donor tested CMV seropositive, placing the donor among the 289 seropositive members of the cohort. A peripheral blood sample was collected from each donor, and TCR beta sequencing was performed on peripheral blood mononuclear cells. The Qiagen DNeasy Blood Extraction Kit was used to extract genomic DNA from the blood cell samples. Of note for this clone: The clone's antigen remains unknown. Base qualities are missing; no much larger clone stands one base away.

The receptor was isolated from a girl between 2 and 10 years old in good health and CMV-seropositive. The sequencing input was PBMCs.

The CDR3 in this case is CASSTGGVGELFF. The sequenced DNA is TGTGCCAGCAGTACGGGAGGGGTCGGGGAGCTGTTTTTT. The chain was built from TRBV6-1 and TRBJ2-2, and 8 bases in between align with TRBD2. Trimming takes 5 bases off V and 7 bases off J; junction bases not matched to a gene: 3. The germline V gene yields MNHNS for CDR1 and SASEGT for CDR2. The CDR3 numbers 13 residues from cysteine through phenylalanine. The entry retains the CDR3 DNA only, 39 bases that are in frame from base 1.